A selection of T cell receptor beta chains follows, all from one sample in a study of T cells in Graves' hyperthyroidism and ophthalmopathy. MiXCR, applied by TCRdb to the multiplex PCR reads, yields one record per CDR3 protein. Of roughly 500,000 distinct CDR3 sequences in the sample, over 45% are singletons; the top ten hold approximately 44%. Sequencing was carried out using peripheral blood or thyroid tissue (not recorded which). These receptor sequences come from an adult woman with Graves' disease, either hyperthyroidism or ophthalmopathy (not recorded which). CDR3s include the opening cysteine and the closing phenylalanine or tryptophan. D genes are given only for firm matches. Only part of the rows carry a size: once, few, many, or a class if the clone is expanded.

TRBJ1-3 TRBV5-1 - once CASSLGTSENTIYF TGCGCCAGCAGCTTGGGGACGTCTGAAAACACCATATATTTT
TRBJ1-3 TRBV29-1 - - CSAGRGDPIYF TGCAGCGCTGGACGGGGGGACCCCATATATTTT
TRBJ2-7 TRBV6-2/TRBV6-3 - - CASSYRLGTVSYEQYF TGTGCCAGCAGTTATCGTCTCGGGACTGTCTCCTACGAGCAGTACTTC
TRBJ1-5 TRBV7-2 - - CPSSTRGNQPQHF TGTCCCAGCAGCACCCGCGGCAATCAGCCCCAGCATTTT
TRBJ1-2 TRBV20-1 - - CSASYRANSGDDGYTF TGCAGTGCTTCCTACCGGGCCAACTCCGGGGACGATGGCTACACCTTC
TRBJ1-1 TRBV7-2 TRBD1 - CASSVRQGLGTGAFF TGTGCCAGCAGCGTTCGACAGGGTCTTGGCACTGGAGCTTTCTTT
TRBJ1-6 TRBV2 - once CASSEERSSYNSPLHF TGTGCCAGCAGTGAAGAACGGAGCTCCTATAATTCACCCCTCCACTTT
TRBJ1-2 TRBV7-2 - few CASSASGALYYGYTF TGTGCCAGCAGCGCTAGCGGCGCGCTGTACTATGGCTACACCTTC
TRBJ2-7 TRBV7-9 TRBD1 many CASSVTGGFYEQYF TGTGCCAGCAGCGTTACAGGGGGGTTCTACGAGCAGTACTTC
TRBJ1-1 TRBV20-1 - - CSANGVQGKTEAFF TGCAGTGCTAACGGGGTGCAGGGTAAGACTGAAGCTTTCTTT
TRBJ2-3 TRBV7-2 TRBD2 once CASSPVAGGGLDTQYF TGTGCCAGCAGCCCAGTAGCGGGAGGAGGTCTAGATACGCAGTATTTT
TRBJ2-2 TRBV7-3 - few CASSSQRDGELFF TGTGCCAGCAGCTCCCAAAGGGACGGGGAGCTGTTTTTT
TRBJ2-7 TRBV5-1 - - CASSLSSRVYEQYF TGCGCCAGCAGCTTGTCGAGCAGAGTCTACGAGCAGTACTTC
TRBJ1-2 TRBV11-3 - - CASSLVGGAYGYTF TGTGCCAGCAGCTTAGTTGGGGGCGCCTATGGCTACACCTTC
TRBJ2-2 TRBV11-2 - - CASSARGLFF TGTGCCAGCAGCGCCAGGGGGCTGTTTTTT
TRBJ2-7 TRBV24-1 TRBD2 many CAPPSGRAVYEQYF TGTGCCCCCCCTAGCGGGAGGGCCGTCTACGAGCAGTACTTC
TRBJ1-1 TRBV7-3 TRBD1 - CASSPTGEVFPEAFF TGTGCCAGCAGCCCTACAGGGGAGGTTTTCCCTGAAGCTTTCTTT
TRBJ1-2 TRBV6-1 - - CASGTQDNYGYTF TGTGCCAGCGGGACGCAAGATAACTATGGCTACACCTTC
TRBJ1-3 TRBV13 - many CASSRTRPKSGNTIYF TGTGCCAGCAGCCGAACTCGACCGAAATCTGGAAACACCATATATTTT
TRBJ2-7 TRBV6-2/TRBV6-3 - many CASSYSSVYEQYF TGTGCCAGCAGTTACTCTAGCGTCTACGAGCAGTACTTC
TRBJ2-7 TRBV20-1 - - CSASGGMTVVGIYEQYF TGCAGTGCTAGCGGGGGCATGACAGTAGTCGGGATCTACGAGCAGTACTTC
TRBJ1-2 TRBV24-1 TRBD1 - CATSDGTGDGYTF TGTGCCACCAGTGATGGGACAGGGGATGGCTACACCTTC
TRBJ1-6 TRBV7-2 - - CASSLGGGRGSPLHF TGTGCCAGCAGCTTAGGAGGAGGGAGAGGGTCACCCCTCCACTTT
TRBJ2-6 TRBV4-3 - - CASSQMGELSGANVLTF TGCGCCAGCAGCCAGATGGGGGAGCTCTCTGGGGCCAACGTCCTGACTTTC
TRBJ2-7 TRBV6-1 TRBD1 few CASSVGQDLYEQYF TGTGCCAGCAGTGTGGGACAGGACCTCTACGAGCAGTACTTC
TRBJ1-5 TRBV20-1 - many CSANREFRNQPQHF TGCAGTGCTAACAGGGAGTTTCGCAATCAGCCCCAGCATTTT
TRBJ1-2 TRBV28 TRBD1 few CASSGGTDGFDGYTF TGTGCCAGCAGTGGAGGGACAGATGGTTTTGATGGCTACACCTTC
TRBJ1-2 TRBV29-1 - - CSVLRGGTSGYTF TGCAGCGTTTTGAGAGGGGGAACTTCTGGCTACACCTTC
TRBJ1-5 TRBV11-2 - - CASSLGWQGKGSGNQPQHF TGTGCCAGCAGCTTAGGGTGGCAGGGCAAAGGGTCGGGCAATCAGCCCCAGCATTTT
TRBJ1-2 TRBV28 TRBD1 - CASRTGVGGYTF TGTGCCAGCAGGACAGGGGTTGGTGGCTACACCTTC
TRBJ2-7 TRBV3-1 - many CASSHSSQYEQYF TGTGCCAGCAGCCATTCTAGTCAATACGAGCAGTACTTC
TRBJ2-7 TRBV7-9 - few CAWGPRGSSYEQYF TGTGCCTGGGGACCCAGGGGTAGCTCCTACGAGCAGTACTTC
TRBJ2-7 TRBV7-2 - many CASSLRSSREQYF TGTGCCAGCAGCTTAAGGTCTAGCCGCGAGCAGTACTTC
TRBJ2-5 TRBV29-1 TRBD2 - CSVGSGKGETQYF TGCAGCGTTGGCAGCGGGAAAGGGGAGACCCAGTACTTC
TRBJ1-1 TRBV14 - - CARRVPNTEAFF TGTGCCAGGAGAGTTCCGAACACTGAAGCTTTCTTT
TRBJ2-7 TRBV20-1 - - CSAIPYNRGRAYEQYF TGCAGTGCTATCCCGTATAACCGGGGTAGAGCCTACGAGCAGTACTTC
TRBJ2-3 TRBV7-6 TRBD2 many CASSQTSGRAGDTQYF TGTGCCAGCAGCCAGACTAGCGGGAGGGCCGGAGATACGCAGTATTTT
TRBJ1-6 TRBV5-4 - many CASSSHGLRGLINSPLHF TGTGCCAGCAGCTCGCACGGACTAAGGGGGTTGATTAATTCACCCCTCCACTTT
TRBJ1-2 TRBV7-2 TRBD1 - CASSLATGRVGGYTF TGTGCCAGCAGCTTAGCGACAGGGCGGGTCGGTGGCTACACCTTC
TRBJ1-2 TRBV10-3 - - CAISESTGSSYGYTF TGTGCCATCAGTGAGTCGACTGGGTCTAGTTATGGCTACACCTTC
TRBJ2-7 TRBV24-1 - - CATSDPRGGDEQYF TGTGCCACCAGTGACCCGAGGGGAGGCGACGAGCAGTACTTC
TRBJ2-5 TRBV6-5 TRBD2 few CASRLLAGGNQETQYF TGTGCCAGCAGACTACTAGCGGGAGGCAATCAAGAGACCCAGTACTTC
TRBJ1-5 TRBV15 - - CATSRARLTGHSNQPQHF TGTGCCACCAGCAGAGCCAGGTTAACAGGCCATAGCAATCAGCCCCAGCATTTT
TRBJ2-7 TRBV15 - few CATKAVTKQYF TGTGCCACCAAAGCCGTTACCAAGCAGTACTTC
TRBJ2-5 TRBV19 - many CASSTRPEETQYF TGTGCCAGTAGTACCAGACCCGAAGAGACCCAGTACTTC
TRBJ2-7 TRBV11-1 TRBD2 - CASSITHLAGGPREQYF TGTGCCAGCAGCATCACACACCTAGCGGGAGGGCCGAGGGAGCAGTACTTC
TRBJ1-5 TRBV19 - - CASSSPQGNQPQHF TGTGCCAGTAGTAGCCCTCAGGGCAATCAGCCCCAGCATTTT